The 22 T cell receptor beta chains below all came from one sample that was sequenced in a study of cytomegalovirus exposure and HLA in healthy donors. Primers included in the PCR were 60 Vbeta and 13 Jbeta primers. This table comes from immunoSEQ multiplex PCR, and its TCRdb copy is limited to in-frame clones, with some not included. The sample lists a few hundred thousand clones, around four fifths occurring once. The sample was PBMCs. Receptors originate from a woman aged 40 to 50 in good health and CMV-seropositive.

This chain uses TRBV5-1 with TRBJ2-1, with D possibly matching TRBD2 (5 bases). The CDR3 spans 14 residues. V lost 0 bases, J lost 9 bases, and 13 bases lay in between. Germline values: CDR1 SGHRS, CDR2 YFSETQ. CDR3 sequence reads: CASSLVGLATEQFF. The CDR3 DNA sequence: TGCGCCAGCAGCTTGGTCGGGCTAGCAACTGAGCAGTTCTTC.

The genes are TRBV9 and TRBJ2-1; 14 nucleotides line up with TRBD2. J lost 1 base, V lost 4 bases, and 7 bases had no gene match. Looked up from germline, CDR1 is SGDLS and CDR2 is YYNGEE. This CDR3 is 18 amino acids long. The CDR3 here is CASSIGTSGRESYNEQFF. CDR3 sequence (DNA): TGTGCCAGCAGCATTGGGACTAGCGGGAGAGAGTCCTACAATGAGCAGTTCTTC.

Here the CDR3 reads CASSPLAGDGELFF. CDR3 nucleotides: TGTGCCAGCTCACCCCTAGCGGGAGACGGGGAGCTGTTTTTT. V gene TRBV18 combines with J gene TRBJ2-2; 10 bases match TRBD2. The J segment lost 7 bases and the V segment lost 3 bases, leaving 2 bases of the junction unmatched. In germline, CDR1 is KGHSH, CDR2 LQKENI. The CDR3 runs 14 residues.

The V call is TRBV19, the J call TRBJ2-2; D uncertain. V was trimmed by 5 bases and J by 0 bases, leaving 7 bases between them. Germline CDR1 is LNHDA and CDR2 is SQIVND (reference sequence). There are 14 residues in the CDR3. In DNA, the CDR3 is TGTGCCAGTAGTGGTGCGGCGAACACCGGGGAGCTGTTTTTT. Translating gives CASSGAANTGELFF.

V gene TRBV4-2 combines with J gene TRBJ1-3; TRBD1 matches 7 bases. The germline V gene has CDR1 LGHNA and CDR2 YNFKEQ. V trimming: 4 bases; J trimming: 8 bases; junction bases outside the gene matches: 14. This CDR3 is 16 amino acids long. CDR3 loop: CASSRFKTGMVDTIYF. DNA of the CDR3: TGTGCCAGCAGCCGATTTAAGACAGGGATGGTAGACACCATATATTTT.

This clone showed up just once. The chain employs TRBV5-1 and TRBJ2-3; 10 nucleotides agree with TRBD2. V dropped 3 bases and J dropped 4; count of bases not matched to a gene: 8. There are 16 residues in the CDR3. Germline CDR1 is SGHRS and CDR2 is YFSETQ. Here the CDR3 DNA reads TGCGCCAGCAGCTGGGCTAGCGGGAGTATAGCAGATACGCAGTATTTT. It encodes CASSWASGSIADTQYF.

This chain joins TRBV29-1 and TRBJ2-3; 9 bases agree with TRBD2. The V gene end was trimmed by 6 bases and the J gene end by 1 base; junction bases not matched to a gene: 2. Germline loops: CDR1 SQVTM, CDR2 ANQGSEA. The CDR3 totals 13 residues. In nucleotides, the CDR3 is TGCAGCGTCCGGACTAGCGGCACAGATACGCAGTATTTT. It yields the protein CSVRTSGTDTQYF.

This clone appeared once. The CDR3 nucleotides are TGTGCCTGGAGTCATGTGGGCACTGGAAACACCATATATTTT. Its translation is CAWSHVGTGNTIYF. The chain couples TRBV30 to TRBJ1-3; no firm D call. This CDR3 contains 14 residues. The germline CDR1 and CDR2 sequences are GTSNPN and SVGIG (reference sequence). V shed 2 bases and J shed 2 bases, with 10 bases lying between them.

The V call is TRBV5-3, the J call TRBJ2-1; the match to TRBD2 covers 9 bases. TRBV5-3 is labeled an ORF, and its function is uncertain. V shed 2 bases, J shed 5 bases, and the junction held 14 bases outside the gene matches. The CDR3 runs to 18 residues. The CDR3: CARSFCGRAGCSHNEQFF. CDR3 in DNA: TGTGCCAGAAGCTTCTGCGGGAGGGCCGGGTGTTCCCACAATGAGCAGTTCTTC.

The J gene is TRBJ1-1, the V gene TRBV28; a weak D match, TRBD1 (6 bases). CDR3 length: 15 amino acids. V was clipped by 5 bases and J by 1 base, with 14 bases between them. Germline values: CDR1 MDHEN, CDR2 SYDVKM. CDR3 loop: CASSTRVGGNTEAFF. Written as DNA, the CDR3 is TGTGCCAGCAGTACCCGGGTAGGGGGGAACACTGAAGCTTTCTTT. The complete variable domain, with remaining parts taken from reference TRBV28 and TRBJ1-1, reads DVKVTQSSRYLVKRTGEKVFLECVQDMDHENMFWYRQDPGLGLRLIYFSYDVKMKEKGDIPEGYSVSREKKERFSLILESASTNQTSMYLCASSTRVGGNTEAFFGQGTRLTVV.

The rearrangement uses TRBV30 and TRBJ2-7; unclear D gene. Germline CDR1 reads GTSNPN; CDR2 reads SVGIG (reference sequence). V shed 2 bases and J shed 3 bases, with 8 bases lying between them. The CDR3 covers 12 residues. CDR3: CAWSTELYEQYF. Written as DNA, the CDR3 is TGTGCCTGGAGTACAGAACTCTACGAGCAGTACTTC.

The rearrangement links TRBV18 to TRBJ1-3, with TRBD1 as a possible D gene (6 bases). V was cut by 1 base and J by 0 bases, with 16 bases left in between. Germline lookup yields CDR1 KGHSH and CDR2 LQKENI. This CDR3 contains 18 residues. CDR3: CASSPLRTADPSGNTIYF. CDR3 sequence (DNA): TGTGCCAGCTCACCACTAAGGACAGCCGACCCCTCTGGAAACACCATATATTTT.

This sequence joins TRBV9 and TRBJ2-2; tentatively, D is TRBD2 (6 bases). V was clipped by 3 bases and J by 1 base, with 10 bases between them. CDR1 is SGDLS, CDR2 YYNGEE, per germline. This CDR3 has 15 residues. DNA of the CDR3: TGTGCCAGCAGCGCTAGCGTGATGAACACCGGGGAGCTGTTTTTT. Amino acids: CASSASVMNTGELFF.

On this clone itself: One end of the junction varies from germline; a read error may be responsible. The chain uses TRBV5-4 and TRBJ2-7, with 8 nucleotides matching TRBD2. Germline CDR1 SGHNT, CDR2 YYREEE (reference sequence). This CDR3 contains 15 residues. The CDR3 loop is CASSSGVAGNFERYF. The DNA for the CDR3 is TGTGCCAGCAGCTCCGGGGTAGCGGGAAACTTCGAGCGGTACTTC.

The chain carries TRBV30 and TRBJ1-1, with a tentative D call TRBD1 (5 bases). Germline V lookup: CDR1 GTSNPN, CDR2 SVGIG (reference sequence). V was clipped by 3 bases and J by 10 bases, with 12 bases between them. The CDR3 loop spans 11 amino acids. The CDR3 protein is CAWRQGTGAFF. DNA for the CDR3: TGTGCCTGGAGGCAGGGAACCGGAGCTTTCTTT.

In its sample, this clone was seen once. The V call is TRBV7-2, the J call TRBJ2-3; D may be TRBD2 (6 bases). The CDR3 is 15 amino acids. The germline V and J ends were trimmed by 5 bases and 5 bases, with 17 bases remaining between them. From germline, CDR1 is SGHTA and CDR2 FQGNSA. The CDR3 is CASSPGLGVGDTQYF. As DNA, the CDR3 is TGTGCCAGCAGCCCGGGACTGGGGGTGGGAGATACGCAGTATTTT.

The gene calls are TRBV27 and TRBJ2-7, with D hard to call. Trimming removed 3 bases from V and 1 base from J, with 10 bases in between. Germline V gene lookup returns CDR1 MNHEY and CDR2 SMNVEV (reference sequence). This CDR3 is 14 amino acids long. The CDR3 DNA reads TGTGCCAGCAGTTTGGTCGCGCCATCCTACGAGCAGTACTTC. The encoded protein is CASSLVAPSYEQYF.

The J gene is TRBJ2-3, the V gene TRBV4-3; maybe TRBD1 (6 bases). In germline, CDR1 is LGHNA, CDR2 YSLEER. Trimming took 5 bases from V and 2 from J, leaving 17 bases between them. CDR3 length equals 16 residues. The CDR3 DNA follows: TGCGCCAGCAGCGCTATGGCGGACAGTTACACAGATACGCAGTATTTT. It specifies CASSAMADSYTDTQYF.

This clone occurred a few times. The chain couples TRBV15 to TRBJ1-2, with 12 bases that match TRBD1. The CDR3 sequence is 15 residues long. The germline CDR1 and CDR2 sequences are LNHNV and YYDKDF (reference sequence). J was trimmed by 4 bases and V by 5 bases; bases with no gene match: 5. The CDR3 bases are TGTGCCACCAGCTGGGGGACAGGGGGCGTCTATGGCTACACCTTC. Encoded protein: CATSWGTGGVYGYTF.

This clone came up a few times. The chain carries TRBV30 and TRBJ1-4, with D perhaps TRBD1 (6 bases). Germline values: CDR1 GTSNPN, CDR2 SVGIG (reference sequence). V was shortened by 0 bases and J by 5 bases, with 10 bases between the two germline ends. There are 14 residues in the CDR3. The CDR3 DNA is TGTGCCTGGAGTGTATATAGGGGGAATGAAAAACTGTTTTTT. Protein sequence: CAWSVYRGNEKLFF.

As for this clone: A read error may account for a junction end that differs from germline. The chain combines TRBV2 with TRBJ2-7, with D possibly matching TRBD1 (6 bases). CDR3 length equals 11 residues. Germline V gene lookup returns CDR1 SNHLY and CDR2 FYNNEI. In DNA, the CDR3 is TGTGCCAGCAGTGAATCGCAGGGGATGGACTTC. It is translated as CASSESQGMDF.

This clone was observed a handful of times. The gene calls are TRBV11-2 and TRBJ1-3; D is possibly TRBD1 (5 bases). The CDR3 spans 16 residues. V was trimmed by 1 base and J by 0 bases, leaving 10 bases between them. Per germline, CDR1 SGHAT and CDR2 FQNNGV. In DNA form, the CDR3 reads TGTGCCAGCAGCTTAGTTGGGGGGAGCTCTGGAAACACCATATATTTT. The encoded protein is CASSLVGGSSGNTIYF.